This T cell receptor (beta chain) is from a study of blood T cell repertoires in COVID-19. Across the whole study: Acute and convalescent COVID-19 specimens originated in the United States, Italy and Spain. The cDNA or gDNA used as material had been derived from T cells, B-cell-depleted T cells, or PBMCs.

Original handling: Reference gene primer amplification in the assay estimated nucleated cell counts. The table came from immunoSEQ multiplex PCR; TCRdb's copy has only in-frame clones and leaves some out. V, J and clone size are taken as reported in that table, and D and trimming were inferred from the DNA itself. The repertoire includes around 130,000 clones, 88% of them detected once, and 2% to 2.5% sits in the top ten. Germline-derived CDR1 and CDR2 are MDHEN and SYDVKM. CDR3 length: 15 residues. After removal of 6 bases from V and 2 bases from J, the junction contained 4 bases not matched to a gene.

Sequenced: peripheral blood. The receptor's source is a man in his 70s with active COVID-19. This chain connects TRBV28 to TRBJ2-4, with TRBD1 matching over 10 bases. CDR3 region: CASRGGQGSKNIQYF. In nucleotides, the CDR3 is TGTGCCAGCAGGGGGGGACAGGGGTCCAAAAACATTCAGTACTTC.